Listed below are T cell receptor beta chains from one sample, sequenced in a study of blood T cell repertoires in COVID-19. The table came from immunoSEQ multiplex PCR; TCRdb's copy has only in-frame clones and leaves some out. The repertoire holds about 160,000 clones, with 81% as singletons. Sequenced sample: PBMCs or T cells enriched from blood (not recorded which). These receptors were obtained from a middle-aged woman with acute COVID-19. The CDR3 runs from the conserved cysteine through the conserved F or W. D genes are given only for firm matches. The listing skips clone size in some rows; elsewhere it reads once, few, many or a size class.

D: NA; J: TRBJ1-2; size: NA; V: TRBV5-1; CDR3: CASSQLPKYGYTF; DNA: TGCGCCAGCAGCCAGTTACCGAAATATGGCTACACCTTC
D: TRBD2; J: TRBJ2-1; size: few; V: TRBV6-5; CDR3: CASSPRLAGEQFF; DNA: TGTGCCAGCAGCCCGAGACTAGCGGGGGAGCAGTTCTTC
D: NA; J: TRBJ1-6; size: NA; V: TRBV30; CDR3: CAWTAYNSPLHF; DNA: TGTGCCTGGACTGCCTATAATTCACCCCTCCACTTT
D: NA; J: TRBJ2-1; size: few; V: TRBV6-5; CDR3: CASSLGGVAYNEQFF; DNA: TGTGCCAGCAGTCTAGGCGGGGTCGCTTACAATGAGCAGTTCTTC
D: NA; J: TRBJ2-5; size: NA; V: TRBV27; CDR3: CASKTPGLHQETQYF; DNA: TGTGCCAGCAAAACGCCGGGACTTCATCAAGAGACCCAGTACTTC
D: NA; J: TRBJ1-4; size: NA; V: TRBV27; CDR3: CASSPRGTEKLFF; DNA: TGTGCCAGCAGCCCCAGGGGAACTGAAAAACTGTTTTTT
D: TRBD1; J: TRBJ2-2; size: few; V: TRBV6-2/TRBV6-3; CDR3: CASSRDRANTGELFF; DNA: TGTGCCAGCAGCCGCGACAGGGCGAACACCGGGGAGCTGTTTTTT
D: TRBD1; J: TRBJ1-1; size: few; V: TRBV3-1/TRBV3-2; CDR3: CASSQNRGAEAFF; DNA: TGTGCCAGCAGCCAAAACAGGGGTGCTGAAGCTTTCTTT
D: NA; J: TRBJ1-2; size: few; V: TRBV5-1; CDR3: CASSLEDTSNYGYTF; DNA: TGCGCCAGCAGCTTGGAGGACACCTCTAACTATGGCTACACCTTC
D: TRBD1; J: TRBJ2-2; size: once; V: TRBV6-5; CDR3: CASSRDRNTGELFF; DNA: TGTGCCAGCAGCAGGGACAGGAACACCGGGGAGCTGTTTTTT
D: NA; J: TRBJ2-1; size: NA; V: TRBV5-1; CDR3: CASSLGGAVSYNEQFF; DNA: TGCGCCAGCAGCTTGGGTGGAGCCGTCTCCTACAATGAGCAGTTCTTC
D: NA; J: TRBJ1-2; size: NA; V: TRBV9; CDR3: CASSPNGRADGYTF; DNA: TGTGCCAGCAGCCCCAACGGCAGGGCCGATGGCTACACCTTC
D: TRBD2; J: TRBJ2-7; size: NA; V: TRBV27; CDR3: CASSLFGTSGPYEQYF; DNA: TGTGCCAGCAGTTTATTTGGGACTAGCGGACCCTACGAGCAGTACTTC
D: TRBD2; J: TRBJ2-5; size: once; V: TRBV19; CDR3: CASSYVAGAETQYF; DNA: TGTGCCAGCTCCTATGTGGCGGGAGCCGAGACCCAGTACTTC
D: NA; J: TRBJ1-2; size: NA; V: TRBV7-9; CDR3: CASSLGRQHYGYTF; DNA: TGTGCCAGCAGCTTAGGAAGACAGCACTATGGCTACACCTTC
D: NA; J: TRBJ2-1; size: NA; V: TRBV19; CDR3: CASSTTGVPYNEQFF; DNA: TGTGCCAGTAGTACAACGGGAGTCCCCTACAATGAGCAGTTCTTC
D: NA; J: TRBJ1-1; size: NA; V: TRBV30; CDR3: CAWSVIQNTEAFF; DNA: TGTGCCTGGAGTGTTATACAGAACACTGAAGCTTTCTTT
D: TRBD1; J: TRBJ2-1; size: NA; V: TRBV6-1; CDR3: CASSDFGTGFPRGQFF; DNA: TGTGCCAGCAGTGACTTTGGGACAGGGTTTCCAAGGGGGCAGTTCTTC
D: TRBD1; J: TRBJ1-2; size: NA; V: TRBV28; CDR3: CASSRLRQGNYGYTF; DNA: TGTGCCAGCAGTCGTCTCCGACAGGGGAACTATGGCTACACCTTC
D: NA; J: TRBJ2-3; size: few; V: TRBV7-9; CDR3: CASSFTAVTDTQYF; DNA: TGTGCCAGCAGCTTCACAGCGGTCACAGATACGCAGTATTTT
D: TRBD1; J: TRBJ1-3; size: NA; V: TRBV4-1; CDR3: CASSQDGTGRDTIYF; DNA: TGCGCCAGCAGCCAAGATGGGACAGGGAGGGACACCATATATTTT
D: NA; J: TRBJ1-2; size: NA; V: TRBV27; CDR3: CASSFREIGRGSQGSGYTF; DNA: TGTGCCAGCAGTTTTCGTGAAATCGGCAGGGGATCGCAAGGCTCGGGCTACACCTTC
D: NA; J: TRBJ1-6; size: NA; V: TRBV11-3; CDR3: CASSSTDSPLHF; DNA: TGTGCCAGCAGCTCGACAGATTCACCCCTCCACTTT
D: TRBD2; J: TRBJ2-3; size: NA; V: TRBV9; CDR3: CASSQTSGILDTQYF; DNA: TGTGCCAGCAGCCAGACTAGCGGGATCCTAGATACGCAGTATTTT
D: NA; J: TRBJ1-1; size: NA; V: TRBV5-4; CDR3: CASSQSLNTEAFF; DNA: TGTGCCAGCAGCCAAAGCCTGAACACTGAAGCTTTCTTT
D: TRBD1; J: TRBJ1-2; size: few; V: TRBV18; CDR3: CASSPFDRGLNGYTF; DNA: TGTGCCAGCTCACCCTTCGACAGGGGGCTTAATGGCTACACCTTC
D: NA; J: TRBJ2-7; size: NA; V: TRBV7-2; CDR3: CASSMKVAREQYF; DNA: TGTGCCAGCAGCATGAAGGTTGCGAGGGAGCAGTACTTC
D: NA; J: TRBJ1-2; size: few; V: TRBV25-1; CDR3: CASSEVANYGYTF; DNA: TGTGCCAGCAGTGAAGTAGCTAACTATGGCTACACCTTC
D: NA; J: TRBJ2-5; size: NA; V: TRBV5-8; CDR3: CASSDTKRLETQYF; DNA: TGTGCCAGCAGCGACACCAAGCGGCTGGAGACCCAGTACTTC
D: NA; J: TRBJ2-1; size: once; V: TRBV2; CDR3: CASRASQTSEQFF; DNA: TGTGCCAGCAGGGCTAGCCAAACGTCTGAGCAGTTCTTC
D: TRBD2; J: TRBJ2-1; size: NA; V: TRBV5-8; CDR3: CASSFRGSSYNEQFF; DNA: TGTGCCAGCAGCTTTCGCGGGAGCTCCTACAATGAGCAGTTCTTC
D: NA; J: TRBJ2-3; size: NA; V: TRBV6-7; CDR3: CASSYSKCRGIDTQYF; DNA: TGTGCCAGCAGTTACTCGAAATGCAGGGGAATTGATACGCAGTATTTT
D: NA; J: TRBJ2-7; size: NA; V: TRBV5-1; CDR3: CASSSDGMAYEQYF; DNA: TGCGCCAGCAGCTCGGACGGGATGGCCTACGAGCAGTACTTC
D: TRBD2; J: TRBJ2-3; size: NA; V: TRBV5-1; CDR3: CASSGGTSSGTDTQYF; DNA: TGCGCCAGCAGCGGGGGGACTAGCTCCGGCACAGATACGCAGTATTTT
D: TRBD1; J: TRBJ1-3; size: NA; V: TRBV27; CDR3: CASSGSGTGKGRGPTYTIYF; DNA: TGTGCCAGCAGTGGGTCCGGGACAGGGAAGGGCCGGGGGCCGACGTACACCATATATTTT
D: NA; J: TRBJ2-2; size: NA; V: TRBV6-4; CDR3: CASSMTDLTGELFF; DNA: TGTGCCAGCAGCATGACAGATCTCACCGGGGAGCTGTTTTTT
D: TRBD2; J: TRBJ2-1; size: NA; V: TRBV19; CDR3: CASSRLRLADNEQFF; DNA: TGTGCCAGTAGCCGGCTGAGACTAGCGGACAATGAGCAGTTCTTC
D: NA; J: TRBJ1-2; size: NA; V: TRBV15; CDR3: CATSRGPATNYGYTF; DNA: TGTGCCACCAGCAGGGGGCCAGCCACTAACTATGGCTACACCTTC
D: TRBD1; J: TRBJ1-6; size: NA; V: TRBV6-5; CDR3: CASRSTGVVSPLHF; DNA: TGTGCCAGCAGATCAACAGGGGTCGTGTCACCCCTCCACTTT
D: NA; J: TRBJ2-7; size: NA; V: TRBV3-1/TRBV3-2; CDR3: CASSQVRNEQYF; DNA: TGTGCCAGCAGCCAAGTGAGAAACGAGCAGTACTTC
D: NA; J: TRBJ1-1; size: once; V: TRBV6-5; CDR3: CASSYGQAEAFF; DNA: TGTGCCAGCAGTTACGGGCAGGCTGAAGCTTTCTTT
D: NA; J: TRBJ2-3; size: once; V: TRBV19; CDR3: CASSPWGPSTDTQYF; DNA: TGTGCCAGTAGTCCCTGGGGCCCTAGCACAGATACGCAGTATTTT
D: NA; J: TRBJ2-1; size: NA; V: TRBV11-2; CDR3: CASSLARTATNEQFF; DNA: TGTGCCAGCAGCTTAGCCAGGACTGCAACGAATGAGCAGTTCTTC
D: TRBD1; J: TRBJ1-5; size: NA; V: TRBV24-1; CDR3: CATTHPGQYLRHGAQHF; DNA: TGTGCCACCACACATCCGGGACAGTACCTAAGGCATGGGGCCCAGCATTTT
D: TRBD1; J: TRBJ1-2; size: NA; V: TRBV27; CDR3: CASSLRDSNYGYTF; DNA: TGTGCCAGCAGTCTTAGGGACAGTAACTATGGCTACACCTTC
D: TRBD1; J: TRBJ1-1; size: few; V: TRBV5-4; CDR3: CASSLPYRGLNTEAFF; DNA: TGTGCCAGCAGCTTACCTTACAGGGGCTTGAACACTGAAGCTTTCTTT